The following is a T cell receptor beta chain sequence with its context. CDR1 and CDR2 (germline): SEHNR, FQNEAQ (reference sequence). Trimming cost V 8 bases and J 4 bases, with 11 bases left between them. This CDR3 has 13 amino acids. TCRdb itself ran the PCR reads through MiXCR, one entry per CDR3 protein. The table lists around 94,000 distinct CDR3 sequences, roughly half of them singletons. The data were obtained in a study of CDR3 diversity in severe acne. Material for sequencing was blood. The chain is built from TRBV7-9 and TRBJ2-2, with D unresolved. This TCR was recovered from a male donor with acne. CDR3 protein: CASGRPGTGELFF. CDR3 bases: TGTGCCAGCGGGCGTCCCGGCACCGGGGAGCTGTTTTTT.